Sequencing of this T cell receptor beta chain was carried out in a study of cytomegalovirus exposure and HLA in healthy donors. Study findings and constraints: Serostatus for CMV was the only available immune exposure information. Later on, an analysis tied approximately 17,000 TCR beta sequences to HLA alleles at 0.05 false discovery rate.

In the PCR, 60 Vbeta and 13 Jbeta primers were used. Here immunoSEQ multiplex PCR was the method, and the copy in TCRdb shows in-frame clones only, minus some. The data show about 140,000 clones, roughly four fifths seen once. Germline assignment: CDR1 SQVTM and CDR2 ANQGSEA. V lost 7 bases to trimming and J lost 7 bases; unmatched junction nucleotides: 12. CDR3 length: 14 residues. Worth noting for this clone: What it binds is unknown.

The receptor was isolated from a man aged 18 to 29 in good health and CMV-seropositive. The chain couples TRBV29-1 to TRBJ1-4; 7 nucleotides line up with TRBD1. Material: PBMCs. The DNA for the CDR3 is TGCAGCGGCAGAACAGGGGAAAGGGGTGAAAAACTGTTTTTT. Its translation is CSGRTGERGEKLFF.